This record concerns one T cell receptor (beta chain) sequence. Its antigen is still unknown. The record originates from a study of shared clonotypes between healthy human individuals. Study summary: The donor pool was made up of two women and a few men aged 18 to 49. Every donor yielded three CD4 naive, three CD4 memory, two CD8 naive and one CD8 memory plate. Study-wide findings and caveats: How much donors shared clonotypes was expected to be affected by sequencing depth.

Trimming left V 4 bases short and J 6 bases short, with 6 bases between. The germline gives CDR1 SQVTM, CDR2 ANQGSEA. This CDR3 is 10 amino acids long. Sequenced by immunoSEQ multiplex PCR; TCRdb stores in-frame clones only, minus some. The sample carries around 320,000 clones, 87% recorded once. Sample: memory CD8+ T cells sorted from blood. The subset: CD45RO+ cells pooled with CCR7-negative TemRA cells. This chain uses TRBV29-1 with TRBJ1-2; D unclear. The source is a man younger than 35 in good health. Here the CDR3 reads CSVGSNGYTF. In nucleotides, the CDR3 is TGCAGCGTTGGAAGCAATGGCTACACCTTC.